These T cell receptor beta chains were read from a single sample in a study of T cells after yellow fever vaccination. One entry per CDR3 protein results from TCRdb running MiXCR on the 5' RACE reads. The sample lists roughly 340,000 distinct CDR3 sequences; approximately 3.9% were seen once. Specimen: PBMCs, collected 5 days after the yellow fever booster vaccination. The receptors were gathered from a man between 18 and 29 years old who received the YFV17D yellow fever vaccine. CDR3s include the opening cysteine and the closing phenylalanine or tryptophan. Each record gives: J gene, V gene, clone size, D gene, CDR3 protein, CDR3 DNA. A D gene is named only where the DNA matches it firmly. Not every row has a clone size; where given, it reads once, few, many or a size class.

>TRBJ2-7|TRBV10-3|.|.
CAISLTDLSYEQYF
TGTGCCATCAGCCTGACAGACCTCTCCTACGAGCAGTACTTC
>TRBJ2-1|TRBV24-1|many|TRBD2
CATSSRGGNEQFF
TGTGCCACCAGTTCCCGGGGGGGAAATGAGCAGTTCTTC
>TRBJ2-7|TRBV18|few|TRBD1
CASSRRDRDVYEQYF
TGTGCCAGCTCACGTCGGGACAGGGATGTCTACGAGCAGTACTTC
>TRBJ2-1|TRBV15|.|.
CATSRELDRNEQFF
TGTGCCACCAGCAGAGAACTAGACCGCAATGAGCAGTTCTTC
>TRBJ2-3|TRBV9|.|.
CASSTRLGGDTQYF
TGTGCCAGCAGCACCAGACTGGGGGGAGATACGCAGTATTTT
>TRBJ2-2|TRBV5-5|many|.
CASSLAGSSNTGELFF
TGTGCCAGCAGCTTGGCGGGCAGTTCGAACACCGGGGAGCTGTTTTTT
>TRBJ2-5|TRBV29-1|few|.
CSVDMMGAQYF
TGCAGCGTTGATATGATGGGGGCCCAGTACTTC
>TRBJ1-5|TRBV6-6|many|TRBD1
CASTIQTGSDGPQHF
TGTGCCAGCACAATCCAGACAGGGTCCGACGGGCCCCAGCATTTT
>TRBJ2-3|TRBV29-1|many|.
CSARTGTDTQYF
TGCAGCGCAAGGACAGGCACAGATACGCAGTATTTT
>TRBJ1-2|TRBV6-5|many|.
CASSSEGYTF
TGTGCCAGCAGTTCCGAGGGCTACACCTTC
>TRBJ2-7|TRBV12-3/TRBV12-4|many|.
CASTLGQRPYEQYF
TGTGCCAGCACCCTCGGACAGAGACCCTACGAGCAGTACTTC
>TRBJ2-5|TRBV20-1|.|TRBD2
CSRSSGEKTQYF
TGCAGTCGCTCTAGCGGAGAAAAGACCCAGTACTTC
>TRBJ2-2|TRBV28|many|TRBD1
CATYRGDTGELFF
TGTGCCACCTACAGGGGGGACACCGGGGAGCTGTTTTTT